This T cell receptor (beta chain) derives from a study of T-cell memory formation after mild COVID-19. Study-level background: Most TCR clusters belonged to a single donor.

5'RACE primed at constant segments yielded TCR alpha and TCR beta cDNA libraries bearing sample barcodes and UMIs. MiXCR, applied by TCRdb to the 5' RACE reads, yields one record per CDR3 protein. The data show some 300,000 distinct CDR3 sequences, just under 20% seen once. This clonotype was observed many times. The V and J ends lost 3 bases and 6 bases respectively, with 9 bases between them. This CDR3 has 13 residues. Germline assignment: CDR1 KGHDR and CDR2 SFDVKD. This chain uses TRBV24-1 with TRBJ2-3, with unresolved D. The clonotype was recovered from a man aged 18-30 years who had mild COVID-19 (a few samples of this study predate the infection). Cell type and time point are not known. Sequenced: PBMCs or a T cell subset sorted from them (not recorded which). The DNA of the CDR3 is TGTGCCACCAGTGATCCGCCGCGGGATACGCAGTATTTT. Translated, it gives CATSDPPRDTQYF.